This record covers a single T cell receptor (beta chain). The data are from a study of blood T cell repertoires in COVID-19. Study background: Spain, Italy and the United States supplied samples that represented acute and convalescent COVID-19.

CDR3 size: 17 residues. Germline values: CDR1 SGHTA, CDR2 FQGTGA. The trim removed 6 bases at V and 5 bases at J, leaving 13 bases unmatched. Study processing details: Amplifying reference gene primers gave estimates of nucleated cell counts. Sequencing used immunoSEQ multiplex PCR; TCRdb keeps in-frame clones, though not all of them. That table is the source of V, J and clone size, and D and trimming were worked out from the DNA. The sample lists about 87,000 clones; approximately 85% were seen once. The Seattle patients, enrolled during active infection, were followed longitudinally. The rearrangement links TRBV7-3 to TRBJ2-2; 9 nucleotides align to TRBD1. The sequencing input was peripheral blood. The source of this sequence is a woman older than 75 with COVID-19, enrolled during active disease. CDR3 region: CASSPTPGQGGTGELFF. CDR3 nucleotides: TGTGCCAGCAGTCCTACTCCGGGACAGGGCGGGACCGGGGAGCTGTTTTTT.